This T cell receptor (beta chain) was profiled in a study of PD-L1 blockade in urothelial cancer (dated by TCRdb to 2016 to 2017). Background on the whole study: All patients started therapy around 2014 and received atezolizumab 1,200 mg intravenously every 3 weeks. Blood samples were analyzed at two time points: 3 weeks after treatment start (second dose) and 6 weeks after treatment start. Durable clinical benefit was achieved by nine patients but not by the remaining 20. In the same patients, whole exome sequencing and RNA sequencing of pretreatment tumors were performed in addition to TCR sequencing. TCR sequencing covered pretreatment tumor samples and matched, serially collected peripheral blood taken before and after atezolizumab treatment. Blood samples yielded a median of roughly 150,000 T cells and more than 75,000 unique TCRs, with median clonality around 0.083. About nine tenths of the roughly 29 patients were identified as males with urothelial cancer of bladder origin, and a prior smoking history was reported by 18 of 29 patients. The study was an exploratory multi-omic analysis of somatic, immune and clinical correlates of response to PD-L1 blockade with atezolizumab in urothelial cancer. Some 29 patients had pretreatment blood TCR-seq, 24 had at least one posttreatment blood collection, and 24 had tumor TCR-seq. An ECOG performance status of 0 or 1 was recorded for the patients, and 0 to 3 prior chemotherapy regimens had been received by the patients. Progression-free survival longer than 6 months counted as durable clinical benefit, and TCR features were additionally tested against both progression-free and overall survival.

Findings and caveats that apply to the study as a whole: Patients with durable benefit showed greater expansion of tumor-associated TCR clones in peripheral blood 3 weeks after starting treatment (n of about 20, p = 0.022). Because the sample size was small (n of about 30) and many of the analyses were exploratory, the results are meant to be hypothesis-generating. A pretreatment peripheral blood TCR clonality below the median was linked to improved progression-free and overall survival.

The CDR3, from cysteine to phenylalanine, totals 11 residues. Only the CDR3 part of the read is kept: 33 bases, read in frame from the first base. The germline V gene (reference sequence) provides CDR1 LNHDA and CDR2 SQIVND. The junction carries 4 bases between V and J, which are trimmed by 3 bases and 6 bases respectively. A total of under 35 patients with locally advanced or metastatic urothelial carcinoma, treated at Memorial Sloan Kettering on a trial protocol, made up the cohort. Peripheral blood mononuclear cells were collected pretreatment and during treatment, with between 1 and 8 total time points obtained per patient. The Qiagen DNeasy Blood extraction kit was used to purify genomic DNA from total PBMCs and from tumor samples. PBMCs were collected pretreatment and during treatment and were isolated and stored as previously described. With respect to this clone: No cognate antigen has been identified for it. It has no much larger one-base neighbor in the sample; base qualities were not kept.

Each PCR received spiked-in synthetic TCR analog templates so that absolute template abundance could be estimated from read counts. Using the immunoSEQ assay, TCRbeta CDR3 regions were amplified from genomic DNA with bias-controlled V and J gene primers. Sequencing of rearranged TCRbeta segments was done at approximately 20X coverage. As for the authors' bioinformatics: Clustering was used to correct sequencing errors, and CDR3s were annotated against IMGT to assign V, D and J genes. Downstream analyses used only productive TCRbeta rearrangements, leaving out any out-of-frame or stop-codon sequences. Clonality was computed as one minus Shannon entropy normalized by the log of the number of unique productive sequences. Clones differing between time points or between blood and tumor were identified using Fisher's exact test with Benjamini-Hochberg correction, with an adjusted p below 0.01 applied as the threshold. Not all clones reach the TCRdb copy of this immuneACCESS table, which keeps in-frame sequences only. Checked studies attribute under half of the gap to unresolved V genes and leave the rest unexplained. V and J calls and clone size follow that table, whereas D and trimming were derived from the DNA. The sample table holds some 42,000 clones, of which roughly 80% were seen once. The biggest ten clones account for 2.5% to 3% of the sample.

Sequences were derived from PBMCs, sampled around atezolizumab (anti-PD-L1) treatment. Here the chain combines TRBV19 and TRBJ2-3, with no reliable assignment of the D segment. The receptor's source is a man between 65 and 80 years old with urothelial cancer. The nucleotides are TGTGCCAGTAGTATGGAGGATACGCAGTATTTT. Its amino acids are CASSMEDTQYF.